The present entry profiles one T cell receptor (beta chain) with its context. What this receptor recognizes is not known. Nothing much larger sits one base from this clone, and base qualities are not available. The data were taken from a study of technical replicates of blood from a few donors (dated by TCRdb to about 2017). Library prep was done by the immunoSEQ multiplex PCR assay. The immuneACCESS repertoire file appears here via TCRdb, limited to in-frame rearrangements. These files lack a portion of the clones; in checked studies, under half of the deficit traces to unresolved V genes, and the cause of the others is not known. Within this sample are 83,000 or so clones, with roughly 92% of them counted one time only. The top ten hold 0.25% of the sample. Material: T cells isolated from PBMCs. The receptor's source is a human donor in good health.

The DNA reads as follows: TGTGCCAGCAGTGAGTGGGGGGACACTGAAGCTTTCTTT. It translates to CASSEWGDTEAFF. The chain is made from TRBV2 and TRBJ1-1, with a tentative D gene TRBD1 over 5 matching bases. From its cysteine to its phenylalanine, the CDR3 spans 13 amino acids. The sequence is cut down to CDR3 DNA, 39 bases in frame from base 1. The germline ends are 8 bases apart after V is trimmed by 3 bases and J by 3 bases. The germline V gene sets CDR1 to SNHLY and CDR2 to FYNNEI.